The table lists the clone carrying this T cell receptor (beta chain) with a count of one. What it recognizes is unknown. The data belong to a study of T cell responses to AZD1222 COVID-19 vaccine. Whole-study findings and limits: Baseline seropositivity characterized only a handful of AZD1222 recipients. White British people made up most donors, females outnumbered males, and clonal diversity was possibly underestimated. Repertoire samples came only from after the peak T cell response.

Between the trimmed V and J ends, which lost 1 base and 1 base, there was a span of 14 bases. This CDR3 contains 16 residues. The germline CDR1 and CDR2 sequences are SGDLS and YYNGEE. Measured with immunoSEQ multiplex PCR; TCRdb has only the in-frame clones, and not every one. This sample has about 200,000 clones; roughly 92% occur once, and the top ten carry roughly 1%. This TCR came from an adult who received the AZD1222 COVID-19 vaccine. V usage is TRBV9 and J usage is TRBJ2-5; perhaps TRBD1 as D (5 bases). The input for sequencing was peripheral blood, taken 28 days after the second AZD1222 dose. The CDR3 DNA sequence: TGTGCCAGCAGCGTAAAAGGGGTCGGTAGCCAAGAGACCCAGTACTTC. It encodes CASSVKGVGSQETQYF.